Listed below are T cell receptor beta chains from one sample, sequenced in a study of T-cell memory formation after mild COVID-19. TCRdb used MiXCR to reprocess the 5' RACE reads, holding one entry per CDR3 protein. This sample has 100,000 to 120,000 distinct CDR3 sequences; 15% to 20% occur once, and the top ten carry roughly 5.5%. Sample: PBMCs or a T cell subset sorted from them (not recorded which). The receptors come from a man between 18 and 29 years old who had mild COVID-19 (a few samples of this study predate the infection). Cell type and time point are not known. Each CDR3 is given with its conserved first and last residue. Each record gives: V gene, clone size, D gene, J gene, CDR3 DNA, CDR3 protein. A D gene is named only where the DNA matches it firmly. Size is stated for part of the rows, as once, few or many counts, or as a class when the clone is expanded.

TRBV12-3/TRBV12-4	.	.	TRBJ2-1	TGTGCCAGCAGTTTAGAGTCTAGCTCCTACAATGAGCAGTTCTTC	CASSLESSSYNEQFF
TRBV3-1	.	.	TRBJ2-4	TGTGCCAGCAGCACAGGGTCGAACATTCAGTACTTC	CASSTGSNIQYF
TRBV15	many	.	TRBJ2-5	TGTGCCACCAGCAGAGATTTGGAGACCCAGTACTTC	CATSRDLETQYF
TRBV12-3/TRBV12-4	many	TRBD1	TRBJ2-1	TGTGCCAGCAGTTTGGGACAGGGAAAGTTCTTC	CASSLGQGKFF
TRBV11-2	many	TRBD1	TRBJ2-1	TGTGCCAGCAGCTTAGGGTGGACAGGTATCAATGAGCAGTTCTTC	CASSLGWTGINEQFF
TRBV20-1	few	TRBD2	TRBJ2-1	TGCAGTGCGATAGCGGGGGGTAACAATGAGCAGTTCTTC	CSAIAGGNNEQFF
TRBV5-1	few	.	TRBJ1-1	TGCGCCAGCAGCCTGGACTTAAGTGCGGCTTTCTTT	CASSLDLSAAFF
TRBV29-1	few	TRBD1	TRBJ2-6	TGCAGCGTATCGACAGGGGGAGGCTCTGGGGCCAACGTCCTGACTTTC	CSVSTGGGSGANVLTF
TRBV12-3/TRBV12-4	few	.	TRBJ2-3	TGTGCCAGCAGTTTAACTTGGGGTACGCAGTATTTT	CASSLTWGTQYF
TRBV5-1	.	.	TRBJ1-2	TGCGCCAGCAGCTTGGGAACGGCTAACTATGGCTACACCTTC	CASSLGTANYGYTF
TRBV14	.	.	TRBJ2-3	TGTGCCAGCAGCCCCACTAGGACAGATACGCAGTATTTT	CASSPTRTDTQYF
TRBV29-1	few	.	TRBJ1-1	TGCAGCGCCGCCAGGAGGAACACTGAAGCTTTCTTT	CSAARRNTEAFF
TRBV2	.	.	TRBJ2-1	TGTGCCAGCGGACTGGACTCCTACAATGAGCAGTTCTTC	CASGLDSYNEQFF
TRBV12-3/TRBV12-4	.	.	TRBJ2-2	TGTGCCAGTAGGGTGGATGAGACCGGGGAGCTGTTTTTT	CASRVDETGELFF
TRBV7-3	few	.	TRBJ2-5	TGTGCCAGCAGCCAAAACGGGGGAAAGGAGACCCAGTACTTC	CASSQNGGKETQYF
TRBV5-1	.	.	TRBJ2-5	TGCGCCAGCAGCCTGGGGGAGCCGTACCAAGAGACCCAGTACTTC	CASSLGEPYQETQYF
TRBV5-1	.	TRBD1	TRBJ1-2	TGCGCCAGCAGCTTGGCCTTTACGACAGGGATGGATGGCTACACCTTC	CASSLAFTTGMDGYTF
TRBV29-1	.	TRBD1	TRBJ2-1	TGCAGCGTTGTCGGGAGCATTACAGGGGGCAATGAGCAGTTCTTC	CSVVGSITGGNEQFF
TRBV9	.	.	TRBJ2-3	TGTGCCAGCAGCGAAGGGATTCACGCAGATACGCAGTATTTT	CASSEGIHADTQYF
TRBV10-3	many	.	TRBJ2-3	TGTGCCATCAGTACTGGGACAACTAGCACAGATACGCAGTATTTT	CAISTGTTSTDTQYF
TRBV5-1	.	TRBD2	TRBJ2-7	TGCGCCAGCAGCTTGATGTTCAGCGGGGGGTACGAGCAGTACTTC	CASSLMFSGGYEQYF
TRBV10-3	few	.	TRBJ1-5	TGTGCCATCGGGAGGGACGGGGCAAATCAGCCCCAGCATTTT	CAIGRDGANQPQHF
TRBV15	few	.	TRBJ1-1	TGTGCCACCAGCAGAGGCGGGACGGGGAACACTGAAGCTTTCTTT	CATSRGGTGNTEAFF
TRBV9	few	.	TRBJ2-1	TGTGCCAGCAGCCCCGAGGGTGGTCCCTACAATGAGCAGTTCTTC	CASSPEGGPYNEQFF
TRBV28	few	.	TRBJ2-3	TGTGCCAGCAGTTTGACCGGGGACTGGTATACGCAGTATTTT	CASSLTGDWYTQYF
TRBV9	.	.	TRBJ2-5	TGTGCCAGCAGCGTAGAGGTTAATTCGGAGACCCAGTACTTC	CASSVEVNSETQYF
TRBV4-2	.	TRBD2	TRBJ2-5	TGTGCCAGCAGCCAATTAAGTATCGGGGGGATATCAACGAAGACCCAGTACTTC	CASSQLSIGGISTKTQYF
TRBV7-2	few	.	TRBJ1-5	TGTGCCAGCAGCTTAGAGAGGAGCAATCAGCCCCAGCATTTT	CASSLERSNQPQHF
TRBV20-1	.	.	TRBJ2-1	TGCAGTGCTACCATCCAATCCTACAATGAGCAGTTCTTC	CSATIQSYNEQFF
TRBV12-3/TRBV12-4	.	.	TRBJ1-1	TGTGCCAGCAGTCTGGCATGGAGAGACCTGGGGGATGGTGAAGCTTTCTTT	CASSLAWRDLGDGEAFF
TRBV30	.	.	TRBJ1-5	TGTGCCTGGACCCTGGGGAACCGAGATCAGCCCCAGCATTTT	CAWTLGNRDQPQHF
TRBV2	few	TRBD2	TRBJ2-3	TGTGCCACCTCTCTTGCGGGGGGGGGCACAGATACGCAGTATTTT	CATSLAGGGTDTQYF
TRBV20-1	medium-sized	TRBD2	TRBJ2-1	TGCAGTGCTAGAGATCCCAGAGCGGGGGCCCACAATGAGCAGTTCTTC	CSARDPRAGAHNEQFF
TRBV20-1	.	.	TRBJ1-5	TGCAGTGCCGCCCCAGGCCATAGCAATCAGCCCCAGCATTTT	CSAAPGHSNQPQHF
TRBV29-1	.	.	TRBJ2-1	TGCAGCGTTGAAGGGCCAAGGTCCCCATCCTACAATGAGCAGTTCTTC	CSVEGPRSPSYNEQFF
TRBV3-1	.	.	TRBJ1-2	TGTGCCAGCATGGGCAGCCAAAATGGCTACACCTTC	CASMGSQNGYTF
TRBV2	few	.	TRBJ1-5	TGTGCCAGCAGTGACAGGGGACGGAATCAGCCCCAGCATTTT	CASSDRGRNQPQHF
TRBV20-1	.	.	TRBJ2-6	TGCAGTGCTAGAGATCGGTTACGGGGGGCATCTGGGGCCAACGTCCTGACTTTC	CSARDRLRGASGANVLTF
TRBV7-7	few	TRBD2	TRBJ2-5	TGTGCCAGCAGCGCCACCCTGGGACTAGCGGAAGAGACCCAGTACTTC	CASSATLGLAEETQYF
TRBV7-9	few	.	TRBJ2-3	TGTGCCAGCAGCTTACAGGGCCCGGATACGCAGTATTTT	CASSLQGPDTQYF